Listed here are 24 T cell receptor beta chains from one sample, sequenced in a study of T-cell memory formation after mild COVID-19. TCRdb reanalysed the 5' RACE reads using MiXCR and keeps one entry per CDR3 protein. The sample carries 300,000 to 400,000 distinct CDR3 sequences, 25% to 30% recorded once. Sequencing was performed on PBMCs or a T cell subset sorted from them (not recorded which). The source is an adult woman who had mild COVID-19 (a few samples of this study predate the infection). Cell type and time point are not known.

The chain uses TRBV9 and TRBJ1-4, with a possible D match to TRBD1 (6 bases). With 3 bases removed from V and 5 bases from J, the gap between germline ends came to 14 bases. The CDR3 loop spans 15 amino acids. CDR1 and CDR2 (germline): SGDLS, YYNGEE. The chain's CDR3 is CASSAPGHSNEKLFF. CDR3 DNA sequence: TGTGCCAGCAGCGCCCCGGGACACTCAAATGAAAAACTGTTTTTT.

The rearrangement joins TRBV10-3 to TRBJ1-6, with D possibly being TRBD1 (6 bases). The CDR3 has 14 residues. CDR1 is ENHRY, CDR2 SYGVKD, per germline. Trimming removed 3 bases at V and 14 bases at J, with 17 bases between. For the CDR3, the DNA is TGTGCCATCAGTGATGAGGGGGTATCGGTCACCCTCCACTTT. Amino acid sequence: CAISDEGVSVTLHF.

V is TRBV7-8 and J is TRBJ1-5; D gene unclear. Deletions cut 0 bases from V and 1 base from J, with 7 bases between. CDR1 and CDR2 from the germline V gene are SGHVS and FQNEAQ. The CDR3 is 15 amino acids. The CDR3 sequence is CASSLASLSNQPQHF. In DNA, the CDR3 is TGTGCCAGCAGCTTAGCGTCTCTGAGCAATCAGCCCCAGCATTTT. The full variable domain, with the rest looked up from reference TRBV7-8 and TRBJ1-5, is GAGVSQSPRYKVAKRGQDVALRCDPISGHVSLFWYQQALGQGPEFLTYFQNEAQLDKSGLPSDRFFAERPEGSVSTLKIQRTQQEDSAVYLCASSLASLSNQPQHFGDGTRLSIL.

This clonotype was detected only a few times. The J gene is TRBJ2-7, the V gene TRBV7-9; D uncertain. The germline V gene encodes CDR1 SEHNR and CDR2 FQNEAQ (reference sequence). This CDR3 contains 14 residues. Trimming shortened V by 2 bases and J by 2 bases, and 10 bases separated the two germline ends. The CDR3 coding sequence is TGTGCCAGCAGCTTAAATATGAGGCCCTACGAGCAGTACTTC. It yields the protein CASSLNMRPYEQYF.

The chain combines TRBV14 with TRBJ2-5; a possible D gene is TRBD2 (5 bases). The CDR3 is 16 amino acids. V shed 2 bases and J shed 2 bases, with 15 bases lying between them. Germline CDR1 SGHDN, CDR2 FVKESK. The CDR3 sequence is CASSQPRIRGQETQYF. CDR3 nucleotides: TGTGCCAGCAGCCAACCCCGGATACGGGGACAAGAGACCCAGTACTTC.

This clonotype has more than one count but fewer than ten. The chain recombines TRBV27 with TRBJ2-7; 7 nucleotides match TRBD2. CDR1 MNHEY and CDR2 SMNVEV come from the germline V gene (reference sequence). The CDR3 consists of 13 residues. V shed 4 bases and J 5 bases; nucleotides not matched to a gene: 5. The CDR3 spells CASSWRENDEQYF. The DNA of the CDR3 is TGTGCCAGCAGTTGGCGGGAGAATGACGAGCAGTACTTC.

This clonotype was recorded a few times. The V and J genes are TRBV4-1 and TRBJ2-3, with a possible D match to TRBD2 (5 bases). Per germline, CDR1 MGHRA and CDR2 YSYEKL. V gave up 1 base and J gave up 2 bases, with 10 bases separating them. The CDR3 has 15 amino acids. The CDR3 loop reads CASSQGNGVTDTQYF. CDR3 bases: TGCGCCAGCAGCCAAGGCAACGGGGTCACAGATACGCAGTATTTT.

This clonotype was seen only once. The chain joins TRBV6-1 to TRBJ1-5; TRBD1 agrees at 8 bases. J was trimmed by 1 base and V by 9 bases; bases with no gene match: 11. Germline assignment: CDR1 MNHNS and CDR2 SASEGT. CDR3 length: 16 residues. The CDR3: CARSKTGVLSNQPQHF. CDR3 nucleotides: TGTGCCAGAAGTAAGACAGGGGTACTGAGCAATCAGCCCCAGCATTTT.

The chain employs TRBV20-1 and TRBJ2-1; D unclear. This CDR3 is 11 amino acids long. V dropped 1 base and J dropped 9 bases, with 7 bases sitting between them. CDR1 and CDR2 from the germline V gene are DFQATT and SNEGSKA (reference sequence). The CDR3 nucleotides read TGCAGTGCTAGAGTCCTAACTGAGCAGTTCTTC. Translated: CSARVLTEQFF.

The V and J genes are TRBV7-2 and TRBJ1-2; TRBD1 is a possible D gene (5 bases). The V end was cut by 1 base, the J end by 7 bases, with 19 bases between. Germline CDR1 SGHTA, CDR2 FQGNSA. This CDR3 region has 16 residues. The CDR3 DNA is TGTGCCAGCAGCTTAGTTGGGTACGCGGGACCGCGTGGCTACACCTTC. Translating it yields CASSLVGYAGPRGYTF.

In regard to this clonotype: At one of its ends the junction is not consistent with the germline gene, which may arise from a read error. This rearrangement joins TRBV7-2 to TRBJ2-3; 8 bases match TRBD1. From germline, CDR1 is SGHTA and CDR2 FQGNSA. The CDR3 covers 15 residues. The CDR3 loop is CASSLAQGGQGGLDF. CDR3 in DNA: TGTGCCAGCAGCTTAGCGCAGGGAGGACAGGGTGGGTTGGATTTT.

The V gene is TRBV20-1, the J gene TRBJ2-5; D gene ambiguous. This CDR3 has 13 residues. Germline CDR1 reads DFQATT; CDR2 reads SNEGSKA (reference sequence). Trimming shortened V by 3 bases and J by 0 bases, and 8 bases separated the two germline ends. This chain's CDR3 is CSASHRYQETQYF. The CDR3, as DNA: TGCAGTGCTAGCCATAGGTACCAAGAGACCCAGTACTTC.

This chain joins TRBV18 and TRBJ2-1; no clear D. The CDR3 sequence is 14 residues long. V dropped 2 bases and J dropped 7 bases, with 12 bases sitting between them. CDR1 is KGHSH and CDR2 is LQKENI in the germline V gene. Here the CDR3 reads CASSPGGVVNEQFF. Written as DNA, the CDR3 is TGTGCCAGCTCACCAGGTGGGGTCGTGAATGAGCAGTTCTTC.

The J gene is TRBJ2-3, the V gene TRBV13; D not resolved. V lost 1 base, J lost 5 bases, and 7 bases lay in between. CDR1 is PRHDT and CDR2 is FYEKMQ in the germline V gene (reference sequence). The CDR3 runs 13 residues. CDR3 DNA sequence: TGTGCCAGCAGCTTAGATCTTAGAGATACGCAGTATTTT. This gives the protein CASSLDLRDTQYF.

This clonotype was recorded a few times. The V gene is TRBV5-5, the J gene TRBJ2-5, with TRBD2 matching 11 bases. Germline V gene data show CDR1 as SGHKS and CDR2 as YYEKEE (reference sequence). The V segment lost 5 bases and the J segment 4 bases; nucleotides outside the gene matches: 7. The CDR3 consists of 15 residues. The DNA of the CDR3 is TGTGCCAGCAGGACGACTAGCGGGATGTTAGAGACCCAGTACTTC. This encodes CASRTTSGMLETQYF.

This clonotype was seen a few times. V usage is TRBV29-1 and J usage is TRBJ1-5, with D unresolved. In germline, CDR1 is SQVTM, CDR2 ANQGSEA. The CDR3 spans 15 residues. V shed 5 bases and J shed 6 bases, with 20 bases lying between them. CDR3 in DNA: TGCAGCGTTTCATCGACAACCTTCCCCGGTCAGCCCCAGCATTTT. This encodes CSVSSTTFPGQPQHF. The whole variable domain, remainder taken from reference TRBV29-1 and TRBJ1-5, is SAVISQKPSRDICQRGTSLTIQCQVDSQVTMMFWYRQQPGQSLTLIATANQGSEATYESGFVIDKFPISRPNLTFSTLTVSNMSPEDSSIYLCSVSSTTFPGQPQHFGDGTRLSIL.

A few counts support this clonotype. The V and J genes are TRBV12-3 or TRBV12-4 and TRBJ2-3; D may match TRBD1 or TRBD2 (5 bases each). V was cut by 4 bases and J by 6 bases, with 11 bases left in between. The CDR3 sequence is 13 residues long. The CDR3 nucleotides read TGTGCCAGCAGTTGGGACCTTCGGGATACGCAGTATTTT. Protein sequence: CASSWDLRDTQYF.

The CDR3 DNA reads TGTGCCAGCAGTTTGCTACTAGCGGGCGGGGATACGCAGTATTTT. Encoded protein: CASSLLLAGGDTQYF. The genes are TRBV12-3 or TRBV12-4 and TRBJ2-3; TRBD2 aligns across 9 bases. This CDR3 region has 15 residues. V was clipped by 3 bases and J by 6 bases; unmatched bases: 7.

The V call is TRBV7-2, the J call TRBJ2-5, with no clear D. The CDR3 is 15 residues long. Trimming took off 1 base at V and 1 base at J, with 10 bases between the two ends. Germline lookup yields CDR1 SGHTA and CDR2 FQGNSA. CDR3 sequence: CASSLVGMIQETQYF. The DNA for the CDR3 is TGTGCCAGCAGCTTAGTGGGGATGATCCAAGAGACCCAGTACTTC.

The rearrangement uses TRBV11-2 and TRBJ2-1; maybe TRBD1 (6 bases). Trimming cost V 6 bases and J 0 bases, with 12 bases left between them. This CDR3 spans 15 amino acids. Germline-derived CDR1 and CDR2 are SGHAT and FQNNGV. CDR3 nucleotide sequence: TGTGCCAGCAGACGAATGGGGGCCTCCTACAATGAGCAGTTCTTC. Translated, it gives CASRRMGASYNEQFF.

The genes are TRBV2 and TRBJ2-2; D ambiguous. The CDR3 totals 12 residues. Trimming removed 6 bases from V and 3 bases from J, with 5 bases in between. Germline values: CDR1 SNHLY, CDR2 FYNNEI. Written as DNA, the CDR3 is TGTGCCAGCAGACTTCACACCGGGGAGCTGTTTTTT. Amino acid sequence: CASRLHTGELFF.

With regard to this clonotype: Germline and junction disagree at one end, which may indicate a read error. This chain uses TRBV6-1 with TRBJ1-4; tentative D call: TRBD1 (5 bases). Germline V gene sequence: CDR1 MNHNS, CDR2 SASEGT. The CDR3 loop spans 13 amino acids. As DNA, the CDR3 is TGTGCCAGCAGTGAAGAAGGGTGGGGGATCTCTCTTTTT. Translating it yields CASSEEGWGISLF.

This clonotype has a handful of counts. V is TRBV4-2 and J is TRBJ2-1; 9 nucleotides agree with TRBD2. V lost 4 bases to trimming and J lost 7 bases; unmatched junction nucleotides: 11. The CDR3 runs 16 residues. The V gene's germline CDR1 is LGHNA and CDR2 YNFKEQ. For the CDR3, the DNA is TGTGCCAGCAGCCCGACCCTAGCGGGGTTCTCAAATGAGCAGTTCTTC. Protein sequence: CASSPTLAGFSNEQFF.

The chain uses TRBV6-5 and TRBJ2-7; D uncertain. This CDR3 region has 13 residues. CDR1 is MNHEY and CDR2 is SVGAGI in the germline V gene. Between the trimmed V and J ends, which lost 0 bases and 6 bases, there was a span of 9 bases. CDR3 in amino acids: CASSYSQVSEQYF. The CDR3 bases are TGTGCCAGCAGTTACTCCCAGGTGTCCGAGCAGTACTTC.